This is a list of T cell receptor beta chains from one sample in a study of response to subunit inactivated influenza vaccine. TCRdb reprocessed the RT-PCR reads via MiXCR and lists one record per CDR3 protein. The sample includes 800,000 to 1,000,000 distinct CDR3 sequences, roughly 20% of them seen just once. The starting material was PBMCs from blood, obtained 4 to 6 days after vaccination. These receptors all stem from a man over 45 who received an inactivated influenza vaccine. Both conserved end residues are part of each CDR3.

v_gene	CDR3aa
TRBV2	CASRPNRGQETQYF
TRBV27	CASSSKAGGPIDTQYF
TRBV20-1	CSAYETGGGYEQYF
TRBV5-1	CASSTGQGEVAEAFF
TRBV4-2	CASSQGGFNSNQPQHF
TRBV9	CASSVEASGIYEQYF
TRBV27	CASSSLGLRETQYF
TRBV28	CASRRPGTDLLGANVLTF
TRBV6-2/TRBV6-3	CASRRGPQHF
TRBV6-5	CASSYSSGDQYF
TRBV5-1	CASSLGWGDGEQYF
TRBV12-3/TRBV12-4	CASSLQGARGYGYTF
TRBV12-3/TRBV12-4	CASSPLMGRGDQPQHF
TRBV28	CASLGDIPDYEQYF
TRBV12-3/TRBV12-4	CASSPDLQETQYF
TRBV5-1	CASSLGRDNYGYTF
TRBV20-1	CSAKARGRQYEQYF
TRBV7-9	CASSFQAETTDTQYF
TRBV20-1	CSASQLGAFDWETQYF
TRBV12-3/TRBV12-4	CASKTGWESNTGELFF
TRBV9	CASSPDPGNYNEQFF
TRBV27	CASSPAPTGYNEQFF
TRBV5-1	CASSPRTDAGTGELFF
TRBV4-3	CASSQDLASGGLAGKNIQYF
TRBV2	CASTVTGLRVGEKLFF
TRBV7-3	CASSPGQGVVDEQFF
TRBV20-1	CSASGGVQETQYF
TRBV7-9	CASSGYRDRAPGDF
TRBV5-5	CASSLLSGRPGELFF
TRBV20-1	CSASGTSGGFEQYF
TRBV6-1	CASSPMDREDEQFF
TRBV4-1	CASSPVGSGANVLTF
TRBV12-5	CASGLETGHLSYEQYF
TRBV5-6	CASSLMTDTASYEQYF
TRBV13	CASSYGHPGRRNEQFF
TRBV24-1	CATSDYRTSGEQYF
TRBV9	CASTPEGTGGYEQYF
TRBV6-5	CASSFLAGGPEETQYF
TRBV20-1	CSATRGGGGAGELFF
TRBV6-1	CASSPRQSSYEQYF
TRBV29-1	CSVAGGPYTEAFF
TRBV4-2	CASSQVNGGGGNTGELFF
TRBV6-6	CASSYRGMDEQFF
TRBV29-1	CSVAPNKQETQYF
TRBV18	CASQGTQNTEAFF
TRBV5-1	CASSGPEGTQYF
TRBV27	CASAPGQGAEKLFF
TRBV27	CASSLSGPAYEQYF
TRBV6-1	CASSLDWGSNEQFF
TRBV12-3/TRBV12-4	CASSPGSAGASDTQYF